The source of this T cell receptor beta chain is a study of T-cell reconstitution after alpha-beta-depleted transplantation in children. J was trimmed by 4 bases and V by 5 bases; bases with no gene match: 10. The CDR3 extends over 15 amino acids. Germline CDR1 reads LNHDA; CDR2 reads SQIVND (reference sequence). Unique molecular identifiers were built into the TCRbeta library. TCRdb re-derived calls from the PCR reads in MiXCR, one entry per CDR3 protein. In the table there are about 540,000 distinct CDR3 sequences, around 17% of which are singletons. The material sequenced was PBMCs from the stem cell graft donor, taken from the stem cell graft. The chain has TRBV19 and TRBJ2-7; TRBD1 agrees at 8 bases. This sequence originates from a human donor who donated a stem cell graft to a child with acute lymphoblastic leukemia. As DNA, the CDR3 is TGTGCCAGTAGTTTGGACAGGGAGAAGGTTTACGAGCAGTACTTC. This translates into CASSLDREKVYEQYF.